Here is one T cell receptor beta chain with its context. Antigen specificity is unknown. One junction end does not reproduce the germline sequence, and a read error may be involved. The sample belongs to a study of shared clonotypes between healthy human individuals. Study findings and constraints: Relative to memory subsets, naive subsets generally showed larger estimated richness.

Generated by immunoSEQ multiplex PCR, the TCRdb table keeps only in-frame clones and is missing some. The data contain a few million clones, around nine tenths of them singletons. In germline, CDR1 is SSHAT, CDR2 FNYEAQ (reference sequence). The CDR3 extends over 14 amino acids. The rearrangement joins TRBV7-7 to TRBJ2-5; no firm D call. The specimen was naive CD4+ T cells sorted from blood. Subset here: CD45RA+ positively selected. This sequence was found in a man between 18 and 29 years old in good health. CDR3 nucleotide sequence: TGTGCTAGCAGCTTAAGCTGGATCCAAGAGACCCAGTACTTC. Translation: CASSLSWIQETQYF.